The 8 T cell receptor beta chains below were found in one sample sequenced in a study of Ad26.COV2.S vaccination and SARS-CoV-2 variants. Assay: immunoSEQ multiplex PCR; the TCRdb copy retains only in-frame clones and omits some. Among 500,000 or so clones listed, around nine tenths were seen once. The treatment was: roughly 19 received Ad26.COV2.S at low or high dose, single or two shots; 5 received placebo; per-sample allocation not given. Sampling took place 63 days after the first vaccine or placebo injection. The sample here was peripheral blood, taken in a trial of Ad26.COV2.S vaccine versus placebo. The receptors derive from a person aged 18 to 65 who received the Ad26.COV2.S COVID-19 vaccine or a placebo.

CDR3 protein: CASSSSLSSYNEQFF. The CDR3 DNA reads as TGTGCCAGCAGCTCGTCCTTGAGCTCCTACAATGAGCAGTTCTTC. The gene calls are TRBV7-9 and TRBJ2-1, with unresolved D. Germline CDR1 and CDR2: SEHNR and FQNEAQ (reference sequence). The CDR3 is made up of 15 amino acids. V lost 4 bases to trimming and J lost 0 bases, with 10 bases between them.

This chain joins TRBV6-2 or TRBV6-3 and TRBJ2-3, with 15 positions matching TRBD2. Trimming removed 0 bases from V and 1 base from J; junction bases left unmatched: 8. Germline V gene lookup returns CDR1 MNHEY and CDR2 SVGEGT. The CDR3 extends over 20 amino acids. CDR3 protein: CASSYSTGLAGGIRTDTQYF. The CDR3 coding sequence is TGTGCCAGCAGTTACTCGACGGGACTAGCGGGAGGAATCCGCACAGATACGCAGTATTTT.

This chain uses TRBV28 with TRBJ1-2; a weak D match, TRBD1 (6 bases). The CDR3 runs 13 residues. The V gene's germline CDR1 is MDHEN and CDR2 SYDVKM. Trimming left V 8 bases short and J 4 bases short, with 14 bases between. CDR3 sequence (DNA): TGTGCCAGCCTATCGACAGGCCCCTATGGCTACACCTTC. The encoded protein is CASLSTGPYGYTF.

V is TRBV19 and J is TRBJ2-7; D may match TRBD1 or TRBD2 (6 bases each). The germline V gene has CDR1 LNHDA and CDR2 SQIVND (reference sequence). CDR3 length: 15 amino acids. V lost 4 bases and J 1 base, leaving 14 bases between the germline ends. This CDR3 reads CASSRGRTTSYEQYF. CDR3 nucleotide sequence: TGTGCCAGTAGTAGGGGGCGGACTACATCCTACGAGCAGTACTTC.

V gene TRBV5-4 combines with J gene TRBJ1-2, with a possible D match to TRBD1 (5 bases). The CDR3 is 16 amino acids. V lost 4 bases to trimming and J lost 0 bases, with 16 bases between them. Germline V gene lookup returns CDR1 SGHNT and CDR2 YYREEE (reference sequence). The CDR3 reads CASSAGGDGPNYGYTF. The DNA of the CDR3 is TGTGCCAGCAGCGCCGGAGGGGACGGACCTAACTATGGCTACACCTTC.

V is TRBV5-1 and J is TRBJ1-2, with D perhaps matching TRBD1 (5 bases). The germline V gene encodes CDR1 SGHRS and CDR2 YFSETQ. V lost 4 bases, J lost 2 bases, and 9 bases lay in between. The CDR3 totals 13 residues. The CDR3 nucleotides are TGCGCCAGCAGCATTGACAGAAACTATGGCTACACCTTC. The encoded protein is CASSIDRNYGYTF. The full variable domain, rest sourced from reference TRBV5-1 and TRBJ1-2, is KAGVTQTPRYLIKTRGQQVTLSCSPISGHRSVSWYQQTPGQGLQFLFEYFSETQRNKGNFPGRFSGRQFSNSRSEMNVSTLELGDSALYLCASSIDRNYGYTFGSGTRLTVV.

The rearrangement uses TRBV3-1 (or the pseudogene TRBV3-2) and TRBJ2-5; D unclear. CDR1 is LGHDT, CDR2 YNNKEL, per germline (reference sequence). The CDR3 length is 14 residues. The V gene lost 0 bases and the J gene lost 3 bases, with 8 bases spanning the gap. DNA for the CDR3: TGTGCCAGCAGCCAAGATTCCGTCAAAGAGACCCAGTACTTC. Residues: CASSQDSVKETQYF.

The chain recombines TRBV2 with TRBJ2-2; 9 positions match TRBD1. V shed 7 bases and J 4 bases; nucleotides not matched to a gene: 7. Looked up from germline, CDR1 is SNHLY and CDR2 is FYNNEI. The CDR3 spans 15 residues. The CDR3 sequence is CASKGDRVTTGELFF. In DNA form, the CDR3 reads TGTGCCAGCAAGGGGGACAGGGTTACCACCGGGGAGCTGTTTTTT.